This T cell receptor beta chain stems from a study of cytomegalovirus exposure and HLA in healthy donors. Looking at the study overall: A prior study identified approximately 120 million unique TCR beta sequences from about 180 million T cells.

Turning to this clone: Its antigen is still unknown.

Points from the study as a whole: TCR beta V segments were, for the most part, productive about 87% or about 30% of the time in an earlier analysis. Investigators reported 150 to 200 TCR beta chains as tied to cytomegalovirus.

PCR amplification relied on 60 Vbeta primers (plus 13 Jbeta primers). Libraries were prepared by immunoSEQ multiplex PCR; TCRdb keeps only in-frame clonotypes and omits some of them. This sample has approximately 87,000 clones; approximately 80% occur once, and the top ten carry about 3.9%. V shed 5 bases and J 6 bases; nucleotides not matched to a gene: 5. Germline-derived CDR1 and CDR2 are SGDLS and YYNGEE. The CDR3 length is 14 residues. The source is a woman aged 65 to 85 in good health and CMV-seropositive. J is TRBJ2-1 and V is TRBV9; the match to TRBD2 covers 10 bases. Input material: PBMCs. CDR3 sequence reads: CASSGTSAFNEQFF. CDR3 bases: TGTGCCAGCAGTGGGACTAGCGCCTTCAATGAGCAGTTCTTC.